This TCR beta chain came from a study of memory CD4+ T cells and cytomegalovirus serostatus. In the study overall: This sample comes from healthy Belgian adults, eight to ten CMV seropositive, approximately 23 seronegative.

The sort gate was single viable CD3+CD4+CD8-CD45RO+ cells for memory CD4+ T cells. The length of the CDR3 is 14 residues. J lost 3 bases, V lost 6 bases, and 8 bases had no gene match. From germline, CDR1 is SGHDT and CDR2 YYEEEE. Produced via immunoSEQ multiplex PCR; TCRdb's table is partial and in-frame only. The sample has 40,000 or so clones; about 79% are singletons. The receptor was derived from an adult in good health and CMV-seronegative. The chain links TRBV5-6 to TRBJ1-2; TRBD1 matches at 7 bases. The sequenced material came from memory CD4+ T cells from blood. The CDR3 coding sequence is TGTGCCAGCACCTTAGAGGACAGGCACTATGGCTACACCTTC. Translating it yields CASTLEDRHYGYTF. Filled out from reference TRBV5-6 and TRBJ1-2, the complete variable domain reads DAGVTQSPTHLIKTRGQQVTLRCSPKSGHDTVSWYQQALGQGPQFIFQYYEEEERQRGNFPDRFSGHQFPNYSSELNVNALLLGDSALYLCASTLEDRHYGYTFGSGTRLTVV.